A single T cell receptor (beta chain) is shown here with its context. The target antigen is unknown. PCR amplification relied on 60 Vbeta primers (plus 13 Jbeta primers). Produced via immunoSEQ multiplex PCR; TCRdb's table is partial and in-frame only. The sample totals some 41,000 clones. This sample is part of a study of cytomegalovirus exposure and HLA in healthy donors. Study observations and caveats: Productive rates of about 90% or about 30% were seen for most TCR beta V segments in an earlier analysis. The classifier was said to identify cytomegalovirus status with high specificity and sensitivity. In a later analysis, HLA-associated beta chains showed higher expansion and lower generation probabilities than comparable chains.

Germline CDR1 MDHEN, CDR2 SYDVKM. The germline V and J ends were trimmed by 3 bases and 5 bases, with 17 bases remaining between them. The CDR3 contains 15 residues. This TCR was sampled from a male donor in good health and CMV-seronegative. This rearrangement joins TRBV28 to TRBJ2-7; D gene ambiguous. The sequenced sample was PBMCs. CDR3 in DNA: TGTGCCAGCAGTTTCTCCCTGGCTCCAACCCACGAGCAGTACTTC. Residues: CASSFSLAPTHEQYF.